This T cell receptor (beta chain) was documented in a study of T-cell reconstitution after alpha-beta-depleted transplantation in children. Study observations and caveats: After transplant, high TCRbeta diversity at day 60 in some patients arose from surviving recipient T cells and thymic progenitors. T cells produced anew were the main source of T-cell counts and diversity one year after transplant. After transplant, at about two months, alpha-beta T cells were reportedly derived from several hundred expanded graft clones.

This sample's TCRbeta library carried unique molecular identifier barcodes. TCRdb reanalysed the PCR reads using MiXCR and keeps one entry per CDR3 protein. This table has 300,000 to 400,000 distinct CDR3 sequences, around 15% appearing once. Note on this clonotype: The antigen remains undetermined.

The V end was cut by 3 bases, the J end by 4 bases, with 16 bases between. The CDR3 totals 14 residues. Germline lookup yields CDR1 GTSNPN and CDR2 SVGIG (reference sequence). This rearrangement joins TRBV30 to TRBJ2-7; D possibly corresponds to TRBD2 (6 bases). The sequence derives from a male patient aged 2 to 10 who had a stem cell transplant for acute lymphoblastic leukemia, so the T cells may come from the graft donor. This specimen consisted of PBMCs, mostly from graft donor cells, obtained 360 days after TCRalphabeta/CD19-depleted stem cell transplant. This CDR3 reads CAWSRGLTSYEQYF. The CDR3 DNA reads TGTGCCTGGAGCCGGGGACTTACTTCATACGAGCAGTACTTC.